These 27 T cell receptor beta chains were all obtained from the same sample, sequenced in a study of blood T cell repertoires in COVID-19. Only in-frame clones appear in the TCRdb table, and some are missing; sequencing was by immunoSEQ multiplex PCR. The table shows under 300,000 clones, with roughly 87% occurring only once. The sample consisted of PBMCs or T cells enriched from blood (not recorded which). The receptors were gathered from a woman in her thirties who had recovered from COVID-19.

The chain is built from TRBV7-9 and TRBJ2-1, with TRBD2 as a possible D gene (5 bases). Trimming stripped 0 bases from V and 7 bases from J, with 10 bases between. Germline loops: CDR1 SEHNR, CDR2 FQNEAQ (reference sequence). This CDR3 has 14 residues. The CDR3 nucleotides read TGTGCCAGCAGCTTAGCGGGAGACTGGAATGAGCAGTTCTTC. Its translation: CASSLAGDWNEQFF. Based on the CDR3 plus reference TRBV7-9 and TRBJ2-1, the full variable domain is DTGVSQNPRHKITKRGQNVTFRCDPISEHNRLYWYRQTLGQGPEFLTYFQNEAQLEKSRLLSDRFSAERPKGSFSTLEIQRTEQGDSAMYLCASSLAGDWNEQFFGPGTRLTVL.

This clone occurred once. V and J are TRBV4-3 and TRBJ1-2; perhaps TRBD1 as D (5 bases). Germline CDR1 and CDR2: LGHNA and YSLEER. The CDR3 sequence is 13 residues long. Trimming pared 0 bases from V and 8 bases from J, leaving 10 bases between. The CDR3 reads CASSQDGRGGYTF. The CDR3 bases are TGCGCCAGCAGCCAAGATGGCCGGGGGGGCTACACCTTC.

The chain couples TRBV12-3 or TRBV12-4 to TRBJ2-7; tentatively, D is TRBD2 (5 bases). The V end was cut by 8 bases, the J end by 4 bases, with 9 bases between. This CDR3 has 11 residues. The CDR3 sequence: CASRSGYEQYF. CDR3 sequence (DNA): TGTGCCAGCCGATCGGGGTACGAGCAGTACTTC.

The chain recombines TRBV9 with TRBJ1-2, with TRBD1 matching 9 bases. V lost 2 bases, J lost 6 bases, and 2 bases stayed unmatched. CDR1 and CDR2 from the germline V gene are SGDLS and YYNGEE. This CDR3 has 13 amino acids. The CDR3 reads CASSVRQGDGYTF. For the CDR3, the DNA is TGTGCCAGCAGCGTTCGACAGGGGGATGGCTACACCTTC.

The V and J genes are TRBV4-3 and TRBJ1-2; no reliable D call. The CDR3 has 17 amino acids. CDR1 LGHNA and CDR2 YSLEER come from the germline V gene. The V and J ends lost 0 bases and 7 bases respectively, with 21 bases between them. The CDR3 loop reads CASSQDRSVGLLRGYTF. In DNA, the CDR3 is TGCGCCAGCAGCCAAGATCGATCGGTCGGGTTGCTGCGTGGCTACACCTTC.

As DNA, the CDR3 is TGTGCCAGCAGCTTGCCCCCAGCGTCGAGCACAGATACGCAGTATTTT. Its protein is CASSLPPASSTDTQYF. This chain joins TRBV5-6 and TRBJ2-3; no definite D call. Germline V gene sequence: CDR1 SGHDT, CDR2 YYEEEE. The CDR3 loop spans 16 amino acids. With 1 base removed from V and 0 bases from J, the gap between germline ends came to 12 bases.

The chain has TRBV28 and TRBJ2-5; TRBD2 matches at 8 bases. Germline V gene sequence: CDR1 MDHEN, CDR2 SYDVKM. CDR3 length equals 15 residues. Losses at the gene ends were 2 bases for V and 4 bases for J; bases not matched to a gene: 6. The CDR3 is CASSLPSGGGETQYF. CDR3 nucleotides: TGTGCCAGCAGTTTACCTTCCGGGGGGGGAGAGACCCAGTACTTC.

The chain recombines TRBV9 with TRBJ1-1, with unresolved D. Deletions cut 7 bases from V and 6 bases from J, with 16 bases between. Germline CDR1 SGDLS, CDR2 YYNGEE. The CDR3 has 13 residues. CDR3 amino acids: CASGDPARAEAFF. In nucleotides, the CDR3 is TGTGCCAGCGGCGATCCTGCCCGGGCTGAAGCTTTCTTT.

This clone was recorded at least ten times. V usage is TRBV6-6 and J usage is TRBJ1-6; D might be TRBD1 (5 bases). Germline V CDR1 and CDR2: MNHNY, SVGAGI (reference sequence). Trimming removed 2 bases from V and 9 bases from J, with 14 bases in between. The CDR3 length is 15 residues. CDR3 DNA: TGTGCCAGCAGTTACGAGGCAGGGATTAGTTCACCCCTCCACTTT. This sequence encodes CASSYEAGISSPLHF.

This chain uses TRBV7-9 with TRBJ2-5, with D possibly TRBD1 on 6 matching bases. V lost 4 bases and J 4 bases, leaving 10 bases between the germline ends. Germline values: CDR1 SEHNR, CDR2 FQNEAQ (reference sequence). The CDR3 covers 13 residues. The CDR3 loop is CASSSTGLETQYF. The CDR3 region has the DNA TGTGCCAGCAGCTCTACAGGGTTAGAGACCCAGTACTTC.

This sequence joins TRBV7-9 and TRBJ2-3, with 10 bases identical to TRBD2. Germline V lookup: CDR1 SEHNR, CDR2 FQNEAQ (reference sequence). CDR3 length: 17 residues. V shed 1 base and J 4 bases; nucleotides not matched to a gene: 8. DNA of the CDR3: TGTGCCAGCAGCTTAGGCGGGTCTAGCGGGAGTCCAGATACGCAGTATTTT. This encodes CASSLGGSSGSPDTQYF. The whole variable domain, filled in from reference TRBV7-9 and TRBJ2-3, reads DTGVSQNPRHKITKRGQNVTFRCDPISEHNRLYWYRQTLGQGPEFLTYFQNEAQLEKSRLLSDRFSAERPKGSFSTLEIQRTEQGDSAMYLCASSLGGSSGSPDTQYFGPGTRLTVL.

The chain joins TRBV19 to TRBJ1-2; unclear D gene. The CDR3 has 13 residues. Germline V lookup: CDR1 LNHDA, CDR2 SQIVND (reference sequence). V lost 3 bases, J lost 4 bases, and 9 bases lay in between. As DNA, the CDR3 is TGTGCCAGTAGTATTACAGCCGGCTATGGCTACACCTTC. Protein sequence: CASSITAGYGYTF.

This chain connects TRBV21-1 to TRBJ2-1; the table calls TRBD1, which could not be checked here. TRBV21-1 is described as a pseudogene. This CDR3 is 16 amino acids long. CDR3 coding DNA: TGTGCCAGCAGGGGCCGTACGCAATATTATGACAATGAGCAGTTCTTC. It is translated as CASRGRTQYYDNEQFF.

CDR3 coding DNA: TGCGCCAGCAGCCCCCAGGGGGATCATCAGCCCCAGCATTTT. Its translation is CASSPQGDHQPQHF. This sequence joins TRBV5-1 and TRBJ1-5; 7 bases agree with TRBD1. The CDR3 consists of 14 residues. The trim removed 4 bases at V and 5 bases at J, leaving 6 bases unmatched. Germline V gene sequence: CDR1 SGHRS, CDR2 YFSETQ.

This sequence joins TRBV11-1 and TRBJ2-5, with TRBD1 identical over 9 bases. CDR1 SGHAT and CDR2 FQDESV come from the germline V gene (reference sequence). V trimming: 8 bases; J trimming: 5 bases; junction bases outside the gene matches: 12. The CDR3 covers 15 residues. CDR3 region: CASLGAGTGLETQYF. For the CDR3, the DNA is TGTGCCAGCTTGGGTGCCGGGACAGGGTTGGAGACCCAGTACTTC.

The rearrangement joins TRBV3-1 (or the pseudogene TRBV3-2) to TRBJ1-1; D not resolved. The CDR3 has 13 amino acids. V dropped 1 base and J dropped 4 bases, with 7 bases sitting between them. In germline, CDR1 is LGHDT, CDR2 YNNKEL (reference sequence). The CDR3 loop reads CASSQVIGTEAFF. CDR3 bases: TGTGCCAGCAGCCAAGTTATCGGCACTGAAGCTTTCTTT.

This clone was seen only once. V and J are TRBV19 and TRBJ1-5; D is possibly TRBD1 (6 bases). Germline assignment: CDR1 LNHDA and CDR2 SQIVND (reference sequence). Trimming cost V 4 bases and J 1 base, with 14 bases left between them. The CDR3 is 16 residues long. The CDR3 bases are TGTGCCAGTAGTAAGCCCAGGGGAGTCAGCAATCAGCCCCAGCATTTT. This encodes CASSKPRGVSNQPQHF.

V and J are TRBV5-1 and TRBJ2-5; 7 nucleotides align to TRBD2. J was trimmed by 5 bases and V by 3 bases; bases with no gene match: 7. The CDR3 is 14 residues long. The germline gives CDR1 SGHRS, CDR2 YFSETQ. The CDR3 nucleotides read TGCGCCAGCAGCTGGACTAGGTCTACGGAGACCCAGTACTTC. Translated: CASSWTRSTETQYF.

The chain recombines TRBV5-1 with TRBJ1-5; no reliable D call. The germline V gene encodes CDR1 SGHRS and CDR2 YFSETQ. The V end was cut by 1 base, the J end by 4 bases, with 18 bases between. This CDR3 has 17 residues. The CDR3 region is CASSLFPQADYNQPQHF. The CDR3 DNA reads as TGCGCCAGCAGCTTGTTTCCTCAGGCGGACTATAATCAGCCCCAGCATTTT.

V usage is TRBV11-3 and J usage is TRBJ2-3, with D perhaps TRBD2 (5 bases). CDR1 and CDR2 from the germline V gene are SGHNT and YENEEA. This CDR3 region has 13 residues. V lost 0 bases and J lost 7, with 8 bases in between. The CDR3 coding sequence is TGTGCCAGCAGCTTAGACACTAGTAATACGCAGTATTTT. As protein: CASSLDTSNTQYF.

The genes are TRBV7-9 and TRBJ2-1; 7 bases align to TRBD2. The V gene end was trimmed by 1 base and the J gene end by 5 bases; junction bases not matched to a gene: 11. Germline-derived CDR1 and CDR2 are SEHNR and FQNEAQ (reference sequence). The CDR3 consists of 17 residues. The CDR3 DNA reads TGTGCCAGCAGCTTAGTTCCTAATAGCGGGTCGCACAATGAGCAGTTCTTC. Amino acid sequence: CASSLVPNSGSHNEQFF. Full variable domain (remainder filled in from reference TRBV7-9 and TRBJ2-1): DTGVSQNPRHKITKRGQNVTFRCDPISEHNRLYWYRQTLGQGPEFLTYFQNEAQLEKSRLLSDRFSAERPKGSFSTLEIQRTEQGDSAMYLCASSLVPNSGSHNEQFFGPGTRLTVL.

This chain joins TRBV9 and TRBJ2-3; 10 bases are a match to TRBD2. The CDR3 is 16 residues long. The V segment lost 3 bases and the J segment 4 bases; nucleotides outside the gene matches: 8. Germline V CDR1 and CDR2: SGDLS, YYNGEE. CDR3 in amino acids: CASSASAGGLPDTQYF. The CDR3 bases are TGTGCCAGCAGCGCCTCAGCGGGGGGGCTTCCAGATACGCAGTATTTT. The entire variable domain, with the rest obtained from reference TRBV9 and TRBJ2-3, is as follows: DSGVTQTPKHLITATGQRVTLRCSPRSGDLSVYWYQQSLDQGLQFLIQYYNGEERAKGNILERFSAQQFPDLHSELNLSSLELGDSALYFCASSASAGGLPDTQYFGPGTRLTVL.

The genes are TRBV5-5 and TRBJ1-1; D may be TRBD1 (5 bases). The CDR3 has 15 amino acids. Trimming pared 2 bases from V and 1 base from J, leaving 12 bases between. Germline lookup yields CDR1 SGHKS and CDR2 YYEKEE (reference sequence). CDR3 region: CASSFSRGTNTEAFF. CDR3 nucleotides: TGTGCCAGCAGCTTTAGTCGGGGGACGAACACTGAAGCTTTCTTT.

This chain joins TRBV6-6 and TRBJ1-1; TRBD1 matches at 7 bases. The CDR3 spans 11 residues. The germline gives CDR1 MNHNY, CDR2 SVGAGI (reference sequence). V shed 2 bases, J shed 11 bases, and the junction held 2 bases outside the gene matches. The CDR3 reads CASSYGGQAFF. CDR3 coding DNA: TGTGCCAGCAGTTACGGGGGACAGGCTTTCTTT.

J is TRBJ2-7 and V is TRBV30; D remains unclear. V lost 4 bases and J lost 1, with 8 bases in between. This CDR3 has 12 residues. Germline CDR1 reads GTSNPN; CDR2 reads SVGIG (reference sequence). The CDR3 is CAWNMQSYEQYF. Written as DNA, the CDR3 is TGTGCCTGGAACATGCAGTCCTACGAGCAGTACTTC.

The V gene is TRBV7-9, the J gene TRBJ2-7; TRBD1 matches at 7 bases. V lost 0 bases to trimming and J lost 4 bases; unmatched junction nucleotides: 6. Germline V gene lookup returns CDR1 SEHNR and CDR2 FQNEAQ (reference sequence). This CDR3 is 15 amino acids long. In nucleotides, the CDR3 is TGTGCCAGCAGCTTAGCGAGGACAGGATCATACGAGCAGTACTTC. Translating it yields CASSLARTGSYEQYF.

This chain links TRBV9 with TRBJ2-3, with 9 bases lining up with TRBD2. CDR1 and CDR2 (germline): SGDLS, YYNGEE. The CDR3 covers 16 residues. The trim removed 2 bases at V and 1 base at J, leaving 5 bases unmatched. The CDR3 sequence is CASSVPAGGGTDTQYF. The CDR3 DNA reads as TGTGCCAGCAGCGTCCCCGCGGGAGGGGGCACAGATACGCAGTATTTT.